This TCR beta chain is from a study of cytomegalovirus exposure and HLA in healthy donors. Per the germline V gene, CDR1 is SNHLY and CDR2 is FYNNEI. Losses at the gene ends were 6 bases for V and 8 bases for J; bases not matched to a gene: 7. CDR3 length: 13 amino acids. Findings of the study overall: The investigators catalogued 150 to 200 TCR beta chains as cytomegalovirus-associated. Earlier analysis found most TCR beta V segments productive about 87% or about 30% of the time. Excluded: some indistinguishable V segments such as TRBV6-2 and TRBV6-3.

About this clone: The antigen remains unidentified.

In the PCR, 60 Vbeta and 13 Jbeta primers were used. Sequenced by immunoSEQ multiplex PCR; TCRdb stores in-frame clones only, minus some. The data hold roughly 100,000 clones, with 74% observed a single time. Sequencing was carried out using PBMCs. This receptor was identified in a man aged 45-65 years in good health and CMV-seropositive. The chain carries TRBV2 and TRBJ1-1; 9 positions agree with TRBD1. This CDR3 is CASSSDRGGEAFF. CDR3 bases: TGTGCCAGCAGCTCCGACAGGGGGGGCGAAGCTTTCTTT.